Listed below are T cell receptor beta chains from one sample, sequenced in a study of cytomegalovirus exposure and HLA in healthy donors. Method: immunoSEQ multiplex PCR; TCRdb's copy keeps in-frame clones and lacks some. The profile shows more than 150,000 clones, approximately 83% of them singletons. The sample consisted of PBMCs. These receptors all stem from a man aged 18 to 29 in good health and CMV-seropositive. CDR3s include the opening cysteine and the closing phenylalanine or tryptophan. The D gene is left open where the match is weak. Clone size is not always given. Where it is, it says once, few, many or a class for expanded clones.

TRBJ1-1 NA TRBV6-5 14 NA TGTGCCAGCAGCCTACTGGGGGGGTTGACTGAAGCTTTCTTT CASSLLGGLTEAFF
TRBJ2-5 NA TRBV5-1 15 TRBD2 TGCGCCAGCAGCATTGGCGGGGGGGCCCAAGAGACCCAGTACTTC CASSIGGGAQETQYF
TRBJ2-3 few TRBV9 15 NA TGTGCCAGCAGCGTGGGAGCACTAGGGCAAAATACGCAGTATTTT CASSVGALGQNTQYF
TRBJ2-2 NA TRBV16 16 TRBD1 TGTGCCAGCAGCCAGAACAGGGGTCAGAACACCGGGGAGCTGTTTTTT CASSQNRGQNTGELFF
TRBJ2-7 NA TRBV11-3 15 TRBD2 TGTGCCAGCAGCTCGAGCGGGGGGGCGGCCTACGAGCAGTACTTC CASSSSGGAAYEQYF
TRBJ1-3 NA TRBV2 15 TRBD1 TGTGCCAGCAGTTTAGAGGGGGCAGCTGGAAACACCATATATTTT CASSLEGAAGNTIYF
TRBJ2-7 NA TRBV29-1 14 TRBD1 TGCAGCGCAAGAAGACAGGGAAGCTCCTACGAGCAGTACTTC CSARRQGSSYEQYF
TRBJ2-3 NA TRBV6-1 15 TRBD2 TGTGCCAGCAGTCCCCGAGCGGGAGGCACAGATACGCAGTATTTT CASSPRAGGTDTQYF
TRBJ1-2 NA TRBV30 10 TRBD1 TGTGCGTCGACAGGGGCGGGCTACACCTTC CASTGAGYTF
TRBJ1-6 NA TRBV5-6 12 NA TGTGCCAGCAGCTTCGGGGGTTCACCCCTCCACTTT CASSFGGSPLHF
TRBJ1-4 NA TRBV6-5 15 NA TGTGCCAGCAGTTACGGTTCAGGGCGGAGTGAAAAACTGTTTTTT CASSYGSGRSEKLFF
TRBJ1-2 NA TRBV30 11 NA TGTGCCTGGAGTGTACTACACGGCTACACCTTC CAWSVLHGYTF
TRBJ1-5 NA TRBV6-6 13 TRBD1 TGTGCCAGCAGACGGACAGGGGATCAGCCCCAGCATTTT CASRRTGDQPQHF
TRBJ1-2 NA TRBV13 14 NA TGTGCCAGCAGCCGTAGATCACTAAACTATGGCTACACCTTC CASSRRSLNYGYTF
TRBJ2-3 NA TRBV4-3 17 NA TGCGCCAGCAGCCTCACCCGAGGGGGGGGGCCGGGAGATACGCAGTATTTT CASSLTRGGGPGDTQYF
TRBJ2-7 few TRBV7-8 14 TRBD2 TGTGCCAGCAGCTTAGACAGCGGGGGTTACGAGCAGTACTTC CASSLDSGGYEQYF
TRBJ2-2 NA TRBV10-1 13 NA TGCGCCAGCAGTGTAGGGGTAACCGGGGAGCTGTTTTTT CASSVGVTGELFF
TRBJ2-1 NA TRBV5-1 15 TRBD2 TGCGCCAGCAGCTTGCTCAGCGGGGGCTACAATGAGCAGTTCTTC CASSLLSGGYNEQFF
TRBJ2-7 NA TRBV4-3 14 TRBD1 TGCGCCAGCAGCCGCGGACAGGACTCCTACGAGCAGTACTTC CASSRGQDSYEQYF
TRBJ2-3 NA TRBV10-1 13 NA TGCGCCAGCAGTAGCGGAAGCACAGATACGCAGTATTTT CASSSGSTDTQYF
TRBJ1-3 few TRBV5-8 14 TRBD1 TGTGCCAGCAGCTTAGGGGGCACCGGCGGCACCATATATTTT CASSLGGTGGTIYF
TRBJ1-4 few TRBV6-1 14 TRBD1 TGTGCCAGCAGGGGGGACAGGGGGGATGAAAAACTGTTTTTT CASRGDRGDEKLFF
TRBJ2-3 NA TRBV7-2 16 TRBD2 TGTGCCAGCAGCTTAGGTGCGGGGGGGCTTTTAGATACGCAGTATTTT CASSLGAGGLLDTQYF
TRBJ2-7 NA TRBV15 14 NA TGTGCCACCAGCAGCGACGGGAGCTCCTACGAGCAGTACTTC CATSSDGSSYEQYF
TRBJ1-4 NA TRBV15 15 NA TGTGCCACCAGCAGCAGGGGACCAACTAATGAAAAACTGTTTTTT CATSSRGPTNEKLFF
TRBJ1-1 NA TRBV7-2 18 NA TGTGCCAGCAGCTTAGAGGGGGGGAGGGGAACCATGAACACTGAAGCTTTCTTT CASSLEGGRGTMNTEAFF
TRBJ2-1 NA TRBV6-6 15 NA TGTGCCAGCCAAGGACGGGACACCTTATACAATGAGCAGTTCTTC CASQGRDTLYNEQFF
TRBJ2-1 NA TRBV5-6 11 NA TGTGCCAGCAGTCACAGCCCCGAGCAGTTCTTC CASSHSPEQFF
TRBJ2-3 NA TRBV6-5 11 NA TGTGCCAGTTCCCCGGGGGATACGCAGTATTTT CASSPGDTQYF
TRBJ1-1 NA TRBV6-1 13 NA TGTGCCAGCAGTGAAGCTCTTGAGTCTGAAGCTTTCTTT CASSEALESEAFF
TRBJ2-7 NA TRBV5-6 12 TRBD1 TGTGCCAGCAGCTCTACAGGGGGCGAGCAGTACTTC CASSSTGGEQYF
TRBJ1-2 once TRBV6-6 16 NA TGTGCCAGCAGTAACCGGGACACCCTGCTTTACTATGGCTACACCTTC CASSNRDTLLYYGYTF
TRBJ1-1 NA TRBV6-1 12 TRBD1 TGTGCCAGCAGCATGGACAGGCCTGAAGCTTTCTTT CASSMDRPEAFF
TRBJ1-1 NA TRBV28 13 TRBD1 TGTGCCAGCAGTCCAGGGGGAAGAGCTGAAGCTTTCTTT CASSPGGRAEAFF
TRBJ1-6 few TRBV19 15 TRBD1 TGTGCCAGTTCAATCCCGGGACAGGGGTCCTCACCCCTCCACTTT CASSIPGQGSSPLHF
TRBJ2-2 NA TRBV7-2 15 NA TGTGCCAGCAGCCCAACAGGGTCGAACACCGGGGAGCTGTTTTTT CASSPTGSNTGELFF
TRBJ1-1 NA TRBV5-4 12 NA TGTGCCAGCGGTACAGGGAACACTGAAGCTTTCTTT CASGTGNTEAFF
TRBJ1-5 NA TRBV5-1 15 NA TGCGCCAGCAGCGAAGGGGTGGTGGTGGGACAGCCCCAGCATTTT CASSEGVVVGQPQHF
TRBJ1-5 NA TRBV5-4 17 NA TGTGCCAGCACTCCGGGGGGGGTGGGTTATAGCAATCAGCCCCAGCATTTT CASTPGGVGYSNQPQHF
TRBJ1-5 NA TRBV2 14 NA TGTGCCAGCAGTGATTTTGGGGGCGGTCAGCCCCAGCATTTT CASSDFGGGQPQHF
TRBJ2-5 once TRBV9 13 NA TGTGCCAGCAGCGTGGACATCGTGGAGACCCAGTACTTC CASSVDIVETQYF
TRBJ2-5 NA TRBV30 15 TRBD2 TGTGCCTGGAGTGAACTAGCGGGGGGGGAAGAGACCCAGTACTTC CAWSELAGGEETQYF
TRBJ1-5 few TRBV4-1 16 NA TGCGCCAGCAGCCAAGTTCTAGGGGATAGCAATCAGCCCCAGCATTTT CASSQVLGDSNQPQHF
TRBJ1-1 NA TRBV6-5 11 NA TGTGCCAGCACGGGTTTCACTGAAGCTTTCTTT CASTGFTEAFF
TRBJ1-1 NA TRBV6-5 14 NA TGTGCCAGCACCCCCGGGGGTAGCGGCACTGAAGCTTTCTTT CASTPGGSGTEAFF
TRBJ1-5 once TRBV18 15 TRBD1 TGTGCCAGCTCACTGCGGACAGGCCGAAATCAGCCCCAGCATTTT CASSLRTGRNQPQHF
TRBJ1-6 NA TRBV6-5 15 NA TGTGCCAGCAGTTACCAGGCCCGCACCCTATCACCCCTCCACTTT CASSYQARTLSPLHF
TRBJ1-1 once TRBV27 13 NA TGTGCCAGCAGTTTTTCGGGGAACACTGAAGCTTTCTTT CASSFSGNTEAFF